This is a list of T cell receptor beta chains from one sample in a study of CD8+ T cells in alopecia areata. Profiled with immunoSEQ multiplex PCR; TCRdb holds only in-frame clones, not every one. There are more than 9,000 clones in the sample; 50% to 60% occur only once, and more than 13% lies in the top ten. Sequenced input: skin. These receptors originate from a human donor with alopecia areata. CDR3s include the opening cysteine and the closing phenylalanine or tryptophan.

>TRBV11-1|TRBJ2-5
CASSSRREETQYF
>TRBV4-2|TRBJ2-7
CASSDAGRGSYEQYF
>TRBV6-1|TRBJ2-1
CASSEKKGFGDNEQFF
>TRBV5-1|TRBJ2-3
CASSPGTSVDTDTQYF
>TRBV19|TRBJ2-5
CASSPRPTGSQETQYF
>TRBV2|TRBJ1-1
CASGQGAGTEAFF
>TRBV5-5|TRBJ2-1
CASNTGALSYNEQFF
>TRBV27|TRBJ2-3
CASSSQGVSTDTQYF
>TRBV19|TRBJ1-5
CAASTGQFNQPQHF
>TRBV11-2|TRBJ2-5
CASSLGGAGTETQYF
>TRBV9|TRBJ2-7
CASSGGSYEQYF
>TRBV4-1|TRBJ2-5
CASSQAGRVQETQYF
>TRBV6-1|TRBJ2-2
CASSSGPTNTGELFF
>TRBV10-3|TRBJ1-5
CAISDGGGQPQHF
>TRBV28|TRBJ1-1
CASRRDRVTEAFF
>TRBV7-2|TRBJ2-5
CASSLVDYAETQYF
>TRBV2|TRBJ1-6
CAGSAKVGSPLHF
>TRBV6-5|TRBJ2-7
CASSYEVHYIYEQYF
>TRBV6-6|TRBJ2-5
CASSYEGSRGETQYF
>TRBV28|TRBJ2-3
CASSFAGGPTDTQYF
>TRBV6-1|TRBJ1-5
CASSEAGTGNGQPQHF
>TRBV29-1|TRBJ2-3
CSVEVLDRGTDTQYF
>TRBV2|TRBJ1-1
CASRTINRQNLGTEAFF
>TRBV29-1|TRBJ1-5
CSVVIRGGNQPQHF
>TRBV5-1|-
CASSLRVGLGEQYF
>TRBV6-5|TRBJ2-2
CASSYLGLVAAGELFF
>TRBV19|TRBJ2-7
CASKRSMISSYEQYF
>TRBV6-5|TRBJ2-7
CASMEGQGAYEQYF
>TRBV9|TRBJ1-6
CASSKDRGSSYNSPLHF
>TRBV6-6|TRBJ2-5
CASSSRHQETQYF
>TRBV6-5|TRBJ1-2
CASRYLRGTGYGYTF
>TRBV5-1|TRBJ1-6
CASRDEGTGGLGSYNSPLHF
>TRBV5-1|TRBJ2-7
CASSFGGAYEQYF
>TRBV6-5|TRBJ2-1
CASRGQGSYNEQFF
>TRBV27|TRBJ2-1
CASSPAAETYNEQFF
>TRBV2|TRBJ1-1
CASLPGQIMNTEAFF
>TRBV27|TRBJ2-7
CASSLGGGYSYEQYF
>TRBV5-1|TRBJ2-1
CASSLTGGYNEQFF
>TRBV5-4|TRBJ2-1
CASSAILYNEQFF
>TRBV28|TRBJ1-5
CASTSGYRPQHF
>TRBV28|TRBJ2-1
CASSKRWGQGNDEQFF
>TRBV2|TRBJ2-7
CASSEIGEAGGEQYF
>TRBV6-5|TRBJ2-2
CASSMTETGELFF
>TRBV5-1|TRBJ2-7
CASSRAGPSSYEQYF
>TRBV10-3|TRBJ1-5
CAISEGDQPQHF